The clone carrying this T cell receptor (beta chain) turned up a few times. Its antigen is still unknown. Germline loops: CDR1 SGHNT, CDR2 YYREEE (reference sequence). V lost 4 bases and J lost 7, with 21 bases in between. The CDR3 runs to 15 residues. These data are taken from a study of molecular identifiers for immune sequencing clone quantification. On the study more broadly: Replicates involved a five-way split of RNA from approximately 20,000 or 98,000 naive CD8 cells, with sequencing of four.

Study-level results: Spiked Jurkat TCR RNA equivalent to one cell reportedly surfaced among about 1 million naive cells. Clones above 20 RNA copies contained over 98% of effector molecules and under 1% of naive molecules.

Library preparation followed earlier protocols using designated TCR primers. TCRdb re-derived calls from the PCR reads in MiXCR, one entry per CDR3 protein. The data contain about half a million distinct CDR3 sequences, 20% to 25% of them singletons. V is TRBV5-4 and J is TRBJ2-7; a weak D match, TRBD2 (6 bases). The sample taken for sequencing was naive CD8+ T cells from blood, with Jurkat cell RNA spiked in. Subset in this sample: FACS-sorted CD8+CD4-CCR7+CD45RA+ naive T cells. This clonotype originated in a human donor in good health. Some libraries in this study had Jurkat cell RNA spiked in. This chain's CDR3 is CASSLGGGPVGEQYF. CDR3 DNA: TGTGCCAGCAGCCTTGGGGGAGGCCCGGTGGGGGAGCAGTACTTC.